This T cell receptor beta chain comes out of a study of control samples from healthy donors and cancer patients. Germline CDR1 is KGHDR and CDR2 is SFDVKD. The CDR3 extends over 14 amino acids. Germline trimming cut 7 bases from V and 4 bases from J; bases unmatched to any gene: 7. The table came from immunoSEQ multiplex PCR; TCRdb's copy has only in-frame clones and leaves some out. The table has about 90,000 clones, 90% seen once. Source material: blood. V gene TRBV24-1 combines with J gene TRBJ1-2, with 8 bases lining up with TRBD1. This receptor was obtained from a woman younger than 35 in good health. Here the CDR3 reads CATRKDRVLYGYTF. CDR3 nucleotide sequence: TGTGCCACCAGAAAGGACAGGGTTCTCTATGGCTACACCTTC.